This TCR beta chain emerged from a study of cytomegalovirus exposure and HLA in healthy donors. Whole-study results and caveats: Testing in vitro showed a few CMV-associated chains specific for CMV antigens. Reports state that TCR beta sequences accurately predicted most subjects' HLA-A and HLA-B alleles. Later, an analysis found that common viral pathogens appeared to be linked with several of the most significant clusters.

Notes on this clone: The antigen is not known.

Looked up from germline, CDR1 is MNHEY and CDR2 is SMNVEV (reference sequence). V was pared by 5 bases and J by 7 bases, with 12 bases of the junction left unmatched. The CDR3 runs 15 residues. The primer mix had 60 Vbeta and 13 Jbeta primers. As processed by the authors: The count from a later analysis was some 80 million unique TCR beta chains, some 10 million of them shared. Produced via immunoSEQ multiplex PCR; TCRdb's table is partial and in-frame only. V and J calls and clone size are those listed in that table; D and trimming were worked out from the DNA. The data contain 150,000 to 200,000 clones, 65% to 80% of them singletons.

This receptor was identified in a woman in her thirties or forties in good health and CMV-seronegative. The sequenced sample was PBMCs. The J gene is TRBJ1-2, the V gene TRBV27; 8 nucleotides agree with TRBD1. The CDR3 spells CASSLRTGRVSGYTF. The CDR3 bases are TGTGCCAGCAGTCTGCGGACAGGGAGAGTGAGTGGCTACACCTTC.